This TCR beta chain came from a study of tumor and adjacent non-tumor tissue in lung cancer. The overall study: Each sample yielded 4 million to 4.5 million productive TCRbeta reads on average.

The library came from three nested PCR rounds adapted from ARM-PCR protocols. TCRdb re-called the multiplex PCR reads with MiXCR, one entry per CDR3 protein. The sample holds 98,000 or so distinct CDR3 sequences, around three quarters seen once. This CDR3 has 14 amino acids. Germline V lookup: CDR1 DFQATT, CDR2 SNEGSKA (reference sequence). With respect to this clonotype: Antigen specificity is unknown. One end of the junction is discordant with germline, which a read error may explain.

General study findings and limits: Normal lung showed higher cumulative top 100 clone frequency than tumor. Tumor tissue had significantly higher TCR diversity than normal lung.

The template was RNA from unsorted bulk tissue. More than 3 cm separated this lung sample from the edge of the tumor. Donors were chemotherapy-naive, newly diagnosed lung cancer surgical patients in China, August–late 2014. The sequenced sample was distant non-tumor lung tissue. The source of this sequence is a man in his 60s with small cell lung cancer. V gene TRBV20-1 combines with J gene TRBJ2-1, with D maybe TRBD2 (6 bases). The CDR3 loop reads CSARGRSGYSEQFF. DNA for the CDR3: TGCAGTGCCAGAGGGAGGAGCGGTTACAGTGAGCAGTTCTTC.